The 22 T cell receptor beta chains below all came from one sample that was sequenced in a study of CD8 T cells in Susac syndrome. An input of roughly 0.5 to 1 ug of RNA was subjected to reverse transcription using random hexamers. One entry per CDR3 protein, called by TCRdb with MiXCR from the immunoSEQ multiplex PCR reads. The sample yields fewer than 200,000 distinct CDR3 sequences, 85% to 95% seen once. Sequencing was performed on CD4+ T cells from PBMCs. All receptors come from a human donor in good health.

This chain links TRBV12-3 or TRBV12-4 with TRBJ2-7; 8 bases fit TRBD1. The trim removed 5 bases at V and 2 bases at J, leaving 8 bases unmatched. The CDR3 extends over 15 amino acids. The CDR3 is CASSPTGARPYEQYF. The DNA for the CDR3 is TGTGCCAGCAGTCCGACAGGGGCGCGCCCCTACGAGCAGTACTTC.

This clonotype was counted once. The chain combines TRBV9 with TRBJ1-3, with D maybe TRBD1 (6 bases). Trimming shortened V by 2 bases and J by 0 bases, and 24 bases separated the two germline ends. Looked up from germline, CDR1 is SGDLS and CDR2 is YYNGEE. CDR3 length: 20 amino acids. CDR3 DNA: TGTGCCAGCAGCGTGTATCCCGGGACAACCATTGGGGTCTCTGGAAACACCATATATTTT. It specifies CASSVYPGTTIGVSGNTIYF.

CDR3 in amino acids: CSARISGDRTDTQYF. CDR3 DNA sequence: TGCAGTGCTCGAATTTCAGGGGACCGCACAGATACGCAGTATTTT. This chain links TRBV20-1 with TRBJ2-3; D may be TRBD1 (6 bases). Germline CDR1 reads DFQATT; CDR2 reads SNEGSKA (reference sequence). The CDR3 spans 15 residues. The V end lost 5 bases, the J end lost 1 base, and 16 bases lay between the germline ends.

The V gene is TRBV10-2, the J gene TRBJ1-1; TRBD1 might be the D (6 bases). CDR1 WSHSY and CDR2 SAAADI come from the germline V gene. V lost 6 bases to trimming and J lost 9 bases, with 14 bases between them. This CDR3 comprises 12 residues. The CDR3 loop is CASSHLQGKAFF. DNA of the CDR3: TGCGCCAGCAGCCACCTACAGGGTAAAGCTTTCTTT.

CDR3 sequence: CASSQTPMMNTEAFF. The DNA of the CDR3 is TGTGCCAGCTCACAAACCCCAATGATGAACACTGAAGCTTTCTTT. J is TRBJ1-1 and V is TRBV18; D not certain. The CDR3 runs 15 residues. V lost 4 bases to trimming and J lost 0 bases, with 12 bases between them. Germline-derived CDR1 and CDR2 are KGHSH and LQKENI.

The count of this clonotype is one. For the CDR3, the DNA is TGTGCCAGTAGTATTAACGGGTACTATGGCTACACCTTC. This encodes CASSINGYYGYTF. J is TRBJ1-2 and V is TRBV19; no definite D call. Germline CDR1 LNHDA, CDR2 SQIVND (reference sequence). This CDR3 is built from 13 residues. V lost 3 bases and J 3 bases, leaving 8 bases between the germline ends.

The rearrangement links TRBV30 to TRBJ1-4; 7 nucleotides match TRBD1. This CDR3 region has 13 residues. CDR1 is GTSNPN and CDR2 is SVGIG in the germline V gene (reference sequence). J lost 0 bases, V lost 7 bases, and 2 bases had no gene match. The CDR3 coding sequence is TGTGCCTCTACAGGGGCAACTAATGAAAAACTGTTTTTT. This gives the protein CASTGATNEKLFF.

CDR3 amino acids: CASSLAPAGTGELFF. CDR3 sequence (DNA): TGCGCCAGCAGCTTAGCTCCCGCAGGGACCGGGGAGCTGTTTTTT. The chain carries TRBV5-1 and TRBJ2-2; a weak D match, TRBD1 (5 bases). Germline assignment: CDR1 SGHRS and CDR2 YFSETQ. V dropped 2 bases and J dropped 5 bases, with 13 bases sitting between them. The CDR3 sequence is 15 residues long.

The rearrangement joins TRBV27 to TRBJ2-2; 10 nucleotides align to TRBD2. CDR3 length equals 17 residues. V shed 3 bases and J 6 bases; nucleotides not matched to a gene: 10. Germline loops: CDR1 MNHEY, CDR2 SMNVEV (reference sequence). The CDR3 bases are TGTGCCAGCAGTTTTCGGATAGCGGGGGGTGCGGCCGGGGAGCTGTTTTTT. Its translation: CASSFRIAGGAAGELFF.

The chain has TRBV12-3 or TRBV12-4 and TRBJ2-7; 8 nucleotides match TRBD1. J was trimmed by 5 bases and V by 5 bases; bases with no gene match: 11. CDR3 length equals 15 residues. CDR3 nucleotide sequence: TGTGCCAGCAGTAACCGGGACAGGCTCATCCACGAGCAGTACTTC. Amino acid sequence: CASSNRDRLIHEQYF.

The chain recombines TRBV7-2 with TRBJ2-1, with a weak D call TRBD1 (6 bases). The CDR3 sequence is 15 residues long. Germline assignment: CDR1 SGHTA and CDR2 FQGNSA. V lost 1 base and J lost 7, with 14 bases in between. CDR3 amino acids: CASSLGPQGSNEQFF. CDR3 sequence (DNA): TGTGCCAGCAGCTTAGGGCCGCAGGGGTCGAATGAGCAGTTCTTC. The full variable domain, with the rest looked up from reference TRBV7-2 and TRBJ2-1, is GAGVSQSPSNKVTEKGKDVELRCDPISGHTALYWYRQSLGQGLEFLIYFQGNSAPDKSGLPSDRFSAERTGGSVSTLTIQRTQQEDSAVYLCASSLGPQGSNEQFFGPGTRLTVL.

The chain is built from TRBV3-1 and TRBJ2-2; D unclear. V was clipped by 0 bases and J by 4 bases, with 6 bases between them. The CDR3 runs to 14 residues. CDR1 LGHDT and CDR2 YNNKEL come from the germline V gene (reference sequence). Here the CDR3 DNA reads TGTGCCAGCAGCCAAGATCTGAGCACCGGGGAGCTGTTTTTT. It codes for CASSQDLSTGELFF.

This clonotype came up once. The CDR3 spells CASSSTGTGTNQPQHF. Written as DNA, the CDR3 is TGTGCCAGCAGCTCTACTGGGACAGGGACCAATCAGCCCCAGCATTTT. This rearrangement joins TRBV3-1 to TRBJ1-5; 9 nucleotides match TRBD1. Losses at the gene ends were 5 bases for V and 3 bases for J; bases not matched to a gene: 8. CDR1 is LGHDT and CDR2 is YNNKEL in the germline V gene (reference sequence). CDR3 size: 16 residues.

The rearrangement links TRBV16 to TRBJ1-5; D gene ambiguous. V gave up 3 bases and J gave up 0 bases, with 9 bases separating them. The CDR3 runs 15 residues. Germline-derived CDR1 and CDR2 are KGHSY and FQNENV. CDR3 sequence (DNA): TGTGCCAGCAGCCAGTGGGGTTTTAGCAATCAGCCCCAGCATTTT. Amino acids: CASSQWGFSNQPQHF.

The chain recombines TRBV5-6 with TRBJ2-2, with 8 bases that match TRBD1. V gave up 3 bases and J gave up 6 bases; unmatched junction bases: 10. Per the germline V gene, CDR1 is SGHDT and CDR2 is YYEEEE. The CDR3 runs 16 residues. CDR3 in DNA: TGTGCCAGCAGCTACCTGGACAGGGAAGGGGCCGGGGAGCTGTTTTTT. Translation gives CASSYLDREGAGELFF.

The CDR3 is CAARDRGLGGANVLTF. CDR3 bases: TGTGCCGCTCGAGACAGGGGGCTAGGTGGGGCCAACGTCCTGACTTTC. This chain joins TRBV12-3 or TRBV12-4 and TRBJ2-6; 10 nucleotides line up with TRBD1. The CDR3 spans 16 residues. V lost 11 bases to trimming and J lost 3 bases; unmatched junction nucleotides: 10.

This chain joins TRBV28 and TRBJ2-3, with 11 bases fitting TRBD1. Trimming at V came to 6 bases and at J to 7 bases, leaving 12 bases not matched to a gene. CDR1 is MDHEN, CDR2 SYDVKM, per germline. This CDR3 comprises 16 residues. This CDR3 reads CASSPGQGASAYTQYF. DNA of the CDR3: TGTGCCAGCAGCCCAGGACAGGGGGCCTCGGCATATACGCAGTATTTT.

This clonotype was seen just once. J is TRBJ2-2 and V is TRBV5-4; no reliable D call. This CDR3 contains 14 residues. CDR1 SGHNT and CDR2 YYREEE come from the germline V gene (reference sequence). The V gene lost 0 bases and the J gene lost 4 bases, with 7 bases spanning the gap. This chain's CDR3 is CASSLETFTGELFF. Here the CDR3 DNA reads TGTGCCAGCAGCTTGGAGACCTTCACCGGGGAGCTGTTTTTT.

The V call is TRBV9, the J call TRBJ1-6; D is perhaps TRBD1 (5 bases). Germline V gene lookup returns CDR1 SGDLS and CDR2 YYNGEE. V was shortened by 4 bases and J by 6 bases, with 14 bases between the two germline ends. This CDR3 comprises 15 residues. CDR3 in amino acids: CASSRDGTTNSPLHF. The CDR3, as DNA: TGTGCCAGCAGCCGAGACGGGACCACTAATTCACCCCTCCACTTT.

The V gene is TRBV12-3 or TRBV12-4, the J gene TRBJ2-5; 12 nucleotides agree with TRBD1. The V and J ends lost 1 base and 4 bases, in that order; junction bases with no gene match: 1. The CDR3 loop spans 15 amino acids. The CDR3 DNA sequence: TGTGCCAGCAGTTTAGGGGACAGGGGGCGAGAGACCCAGTACTTC. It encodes CASSLGDRGRETQYF.

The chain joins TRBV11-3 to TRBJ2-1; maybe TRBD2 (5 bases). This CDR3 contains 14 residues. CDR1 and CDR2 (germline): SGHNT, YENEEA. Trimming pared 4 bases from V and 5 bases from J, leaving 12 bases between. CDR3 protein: CASSSRTDDNEQFF. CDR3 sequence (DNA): TGTGCCAGCAGCTCCCGGACTGACGACAATGAGCAGTTCTTC.

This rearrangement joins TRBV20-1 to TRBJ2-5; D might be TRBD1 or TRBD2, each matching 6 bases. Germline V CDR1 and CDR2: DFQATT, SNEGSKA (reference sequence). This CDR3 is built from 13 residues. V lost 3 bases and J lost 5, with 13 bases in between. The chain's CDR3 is CSASPVGGETQYF. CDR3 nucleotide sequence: TGCAGTGCTAGCCCGGTAGGGGGGGAGACCCAGTACTTC.